One sample yielded the 30 T cell receptor beta chains listed below, sequenced in a study of cytomegalovirus exposure and HLA in healthy donors (dated by TCRdb to 2017 to 2019). The library was produced with the immunoSEQ multiplex PCR assay. The multiplex PCR relied on a mix of 60 forward primers for TCR Vbeta segments and 13 reverse primers for TCR Jbeta segments. TCRdb obtained this table from immuneACCESS and retained in-frame rearrangements with V and J assigned. These tables miss some clones; where compared with another copy, unresolved V genes account for less than half of the shortfall, and the remainder is unexplained. The record for this sample contains approximately 110,000 clones. The ten largest account for less than 3.5% of the sample. The sample comprised PBMCs. Source of these receptors: a man aged 25-40 years in good health and CMV-seronegative.

The chain uses TRBV7-2 and TRBJ2-3; 12 bases fit TRBD2. V lost 1 base and J lost 6; bases outside the gene matches: 8. CDR3 length: 17 amino acids. Germline V gene sequence: CDR1 SGHTA, CDR2 FQGNSA. CDR3 loop: CASSLDLSTSGRDTQYF. CDR3 DNA: TGTGCCAGCAGCTTAGATCTCAGCACTAGCGGGAGGGATACGCAGTATTTT.

In terms of frequency, this clone is medium-sized. The J gene is TRBJ2-4, the V gene TRBV2; perhaps TRBD2 as D (6 bases). TRBJ2-5 matches the DNA end more closely, so the J call is doubtful. The germline V gene has CDR1 SNHLY and CDR2 FYNNEI. There are 13 residues in the CDR3. The chain's CDR3 is CASSESRGKTQYF. The CDR3 coding sequence is TGTGCCAGCAGTGAATCCCGGGGGAAGACCCAGTACTTC.

The gene calls are TRBV13 and TRBJ2-1; 7 bases align to TRBD2. This CDR3 contains 18 residues. Germline values: CDR1 PRHDT, CDR2 FYEKMQ (reference sequence). V lost 6 bases to trimming and J lost 7 bases; unmatched junction nucleotides: 21. CDR3 in DNA: TGTGCCAGCAGTCCCTCGGGGCGGGAGCATGGCCAATTAAATGAGCAGTTCTTC. Amino acids: CASSPSGREHGQLNEQFF.

The rearrangement joins TRBV27 to TRBJ2-7, with D perhaps TRBD2 (5 bases). The germline CDR1 and CDR2 sequences are MNHEY and SMNVEV (reference sequence). The CDR3 extends over 14 amino acids. V was shortened by 3 bases and J by 4 bases, with 13 bases between the two germline ends. The CDR3 DNA reads TGTGCCAGCAGTTTGGACTTGGCGACTTACGAGCAGTACTTC. This sequence encodes CASSLDLATYEQYF.

The CDR3 sequence: CASSYSRGGGEQYF. CDR3 nucleotide sequence: TGTGCCAGCAGTTACTCGAGGGGGGGCGGCGAGCAGTACTTC. The rearrangement links TRBV6-5 to TRBJ2-7, with a weak D call TRBD2 (7 bases). The CDR3 runs 14 residues. V lost 0 bases, J lost 6 bases, and 12 bases lay in between. Germline V gives CDR1 MNHEY, CDR2 SVGAGI.

The V call is TRBV21-1, the J call TRBJ1-5; the D call in the table, TRBD1, was not verified against the DNA. TRBV21-1 is described as a pseudogene. CDR3 length: 15 amino acids. CDR3 in amino acids: CASSKAGEGDQPQHF. The CDR3 region has the DNA TGTGCCAGCAGCAAAGCTGGGGAAGGGGATCAGCCCCAGCATTTT.

V and J are TRBV7-8 and TRBJ2-3, with D unclear. The germline V gene encodes CDR1 SGHVS and CDR2 FQNEAQ. The V and J ends lost 3 bases and 6 bases respectively, with 10 bases between them. There are 13 residues in the CDR3. The CDR3 loop reads CASSFGRRDTQYF. CDR3 in DNA: TGTGCCAGCAGCTTCGGCCGGCGGGATACGCAGTATTTT.

Comments on this clone: The junction differs from germline at one of its ends, possibly a read error. The chain carries TRBV5-1 and TRBJ2-2; D possibly corresponds to TRBD2 (6 bases). Germline V gives CDR1 SGHRS, CDR2 YFSETQ. This CDR3 is 15 amino acids long. The CDR3 region has the DNA TGCGCCGGCAGCAGAGGAGCGGGGAACACCGGGGAGCTGTTTTTT. The encoded protein is CAGSRGAGNTGELFF.

This chain joins TRBV18 and TRBJ2-2; 7 bases map to TRBD1. The length of the CDR3 is 14 residues. J gave up 4 bases and V 6 bases, and 5 bases lay outside the gene matches. Germline V lookup: CDR1 KGHSH, CDR2 LQKENI. The CDR3 loop is CASSPWDSTGELFF. The DNA for the CDR3 is TGTGCCAGCTCCCCATGGGACAGCACCGGGGAGCTGTTTTTT. Drawing the rest from reference TRBV18 and TRBJ2-2, the complete variable domain is NAGVMQNPRHLVRRRGQEARLRCSPMKGHSHVYWYRQLPEEGLKFMVYLQKENIIDESGMPKERFSAEFPKEGPSILRIQQVVRGDSAAYFCASSPWDSTGELFFGEGSRLTVL.

The rearrangement links TRBV5-6 to TRBJ2-6; 13 bases are a match to TRBD2. V dropped 6 bases and J dropped 2; count of bases not matched to a gene: 5. This CDR3 has 17 amino acids. CDR1 and CDR2 (germline): SGHDT, YYEEEE. The CDR3 here is CASTWTSGSAGANVLTF. The CDR3, as DNA: TGTGCCAGCACCTGGACTAGCGGGAGTGCTGGGGCCAACGTCCTGACTTTC.

The chain recombines TRBV19 with TRBJ2-1; TRBD1 agrees at 11 bases. After removal of 5 bases from V and 4 bases from J, the junction contained 4 bases not matched to a gene. The CDR3 is 15 residues long. From germline, CDR1 is LNHDA and CDR2 SQIVND (reference sequence). For the CDR3, the DNA is TGTGCCAGTAGTCTCGGACAGGGGGCGTACAATGAGCAGTTCTTC. Its translation: CASSLGQGAYNEQFF.

CDR3 nucleotide sequence: TGTGCCAGCAGCCGAGACAGGGCCCTCTCCTACGAGCAGTACTTC. Protein product: CASSRDRALSYEQYF. The chain recombines TRBV27 with TRBJ2-7; TRBD1 matches 7 bases. Germline CDR1 is MNHEY and CDR2 is SMNVEV (reference sequence). Losses at the gene ends were 6 bases for V and 0 bases for J; bases not matched to a gene: 8. The CDR3 sequence is 15 residues long.

The chain couples TRBV27 to TRBJ1-4, with 7 positions matching TRBD1. Germline CDR1 MNHEY, CDR2 SMNVEV (reference sequence). The V and J ends lost 5 bases and 7 bases, in that order; junction bases with no gene match: 22. The CDR3 sequence is 19 residues long. The CDR3 coding sequence is TGTGCCAGCAGTCCCAAATTTTTGTTCCACAGGGGCGATTTTGAAAAACTGTTTTTT. This translates into CASSPKFLFHRGDFEKLFF.

The J gene is TRBJ1-2, the V gene TRBV28, with 8 bases that match TRBD1. The germline CDR1 and CDR2 sequences are MDHEN and SYDVKM. This CDR3 contains 16 residues. After removal of 6 bases from V and 0 bases from J, the junction contained 9 bases not matched to a gene. The CDR3 nucleotides read TGTGCCAGCAGCACAGGGGGATTCCTCCCTAACTATGGCTACACCTTC. Protein: CASSTGGFLPNYGYTF.

The chain is built from TRBV19 and TRBJ1-2; a possible D gene is TRBD1 (5 bases). CDR1 is LNHDA, CDR2 SQIVND, per germline (reference sequence). V shed 3 bases and J shed 2 bases, with 7 bases lying between them. The CDR3 sequence is 13 residues long. The CDR3 nucleotides are TGTGCCAGTAGTATGACAGAGAACTATGGCTACACCTTC. The encoded protein is CASSMTENYGYTF.

The genes are TRBV19 and TRBJ1-2, with D possibly matching TRBD1 (5 bases). CDR1 is LNHDA, CDR2 SQIVND, per germline (reference sequence). V was trimmed by 8 bases and J by 7 bases, leaving 17 bases between them. The CDR3 contains 13 residues. CDR3 nucleotides: TGTGCCAGTTGGTCCAGGGTATTCGGTGGCTACACCTTC. Translation: CASWSRVFGGYTF. Variable domain in full (rest from reference TRBV19 and TRBJ1-2): DGGITQSPKYLFRKEGQNVTLSCEQNLNHDAMYWYRQDPGQGLRLIYYSQIVNDFQKGDIAEGYSVSREKKESFPLTVTSAQKNPTAFYLCASWSRVFGGYTFGSGTRLTVV.

The chain couples TRBV6-5 to TRBJ2-7; D may be TRBD1 (6 bases). CDR1 is MNHEY and CDR2 is SVGAGI in the germline V gene. V gave up 0 bases and J gave up 1 base, with 10 bases separating them. The CDR3 totals 15 residues. As DNA, the CDR3 is TGTGCCAGCAGTTACTCTTCCACAGGGTCCTACGAGCAGTACTTC. Protein: CASSYSSTGSYEQYF.

The rearrangement uses TRBV5-6 and TRBJ2-1; the match to TRBD2 covers 8 bases. Losses at the gene ends were 0 bases for V and 15 bases for J; bases not matched to a gene: 5. CDR1 is SGHDT, CDR2 YYEEEE, per germline. The CDR3 covers 12 residues. CDR3 sequence: CASSLEAGGGFF. CDR3 DNA: TGTGCCAGCAGCTTGGAGGCCGGGGGGGGGTTCTTC. The variable domain in full, completed from reference TRBV5-6 and TRBJ2-1, reads DAGVTQSPTHLIKTRGQQVTLRCSPKSGHDTVSWYQQALGQGPQFIFQYYEEEERQRGNFPDRFSGHQFPNYSSELNVNALLLGDSALYLCASSLEAGGGFFGPGTRLTVL.

This sequence joins TRBV29-1 and TRBJ2-5; 7 nucleotides align to TRBD1. V lost 3 bases and J lost 5; bases outside the gene matches: 15. The CDR3 extends over 16 amino acids. Germline values: CDR1 SQVTM, CDR2 ANQGSEA. CDR3 region: CSVDPTGERFGETQYF. CDR3 nucleotide sequence: TGCAGCGTTGACCCCACAGGGGAAAGGTTTGGGGAGACCCAGTACTTC.

The chain has TRBV7-2 and TRBJ1-5, with 7 bases lining up with TRBD1. Trimming took 5 bases from V and 7 from J; bases not matched to a gene: 11. This CDR3 region has 15 residues. Germline assignment: CDR1 SGHTA and CDR2 FQGNSA. DNA for the CDR3: TGTGCCAGCAGCCCCAGGGGGATCGCAGCGCAGCCCCAGCATTTT. It specifies CASSPRGIAAQPQHF.

The rearrangement uses TRBV10-3 and TRBJ1-1; unclear D gene. CDR3 length: 13 amino acids. Per germline, CDR1 ENHRY and CDR2 SYGVKD. Deletions cut 3 bases from V and 4 bases from J, with 9 bases between. The CDR3, as DNA: TGTGCCATCAGTGATGGCCGGGGCACTGAAGCTTTCTTT. Protein: CAISDGRGTEAFF.

Regarding this clone: Other DNA sequences in this specimen translate into the identical CDR3. This chain uses TRBV27 with TRBJ2-7; maybe TRBD2 (6 bases). Trimming cost V 2 bases and J 5 bases, with 13 bases left between them. The CDR3 is 14 residues long. Germline V gene lookup returns CDR1 MNHEY and CDR2 SMNVEV (reference sequence). The CDR3 DNA is TGTGCCAGCAGTTTAGGTAGCGGCGGCCACGAGCAGTACTTC. Encoded protein: CASSLGSGGHEQYF.

This sequence joins TRBV7-2 and TRBJ2-2; TRBD1 matches 10 bases. The CDR3 has 17 residues. Germline CDR1 and CDR2: SGHTA and FQGNSA. V dropped 1 base and J dropped 8; count of bases not matched to a gene: 10. The CDR3 loop reads CASSLVGTGALGGELFF. CDR3 sequence (DNA): TGTGCCAGCAGCTTAGTCGGGACAGGGGCCTTGGGAGGGGAGCTGTTTTTT.

DNA of the CDR3: TGCGCCAGCAGCTTGGATAGCGGGCAAGAGACCCAGTACTTC. It yields the protein CASSLDSGQETQYF. The chain is built from TRBV5-1 and TRBJ2-5; 7 bases are shared with TRBD2. The CDR3 length is 14 residues. Germline V CDR1 and CDR2: SGHRS, YFSETQ. V shed 0 bases and J 2 bases; nucleotides not matched to a gene: 1.

This chain joins TRBV7-2 and TRBJ1-3, with unresolved D. CDR1 and CDR2 from the germline V gene are SGHTA and FQGNSA. The V end was cut by 1 base, the J end by 2 bases, with 9 bases between. This CDR3 is 15 amino acids long. DNA for the CDR3: TGTGCCAGCAGCTTAGATCTACTTGCTGGAAACACCATATATTTT. This encodes CASSLDLLAGNTIYF. Filled out from reference TRBV7-2 and TRBJ1-3, the complete variable domain reads GAGVSQSPSNKVTEKGKDVELRCDPISGHTALYWYRQSLGQGLEFLIYFQGNSAPDKSGLPSDRFSAERTGGSVSTLTIQRTQQEDSAVYLCASSLDLLAGNTIYFGEGSWLTVV.

This chain joins TRBV6-1 and TRBJ1-5, with 7 bases identical to TRBD1. CDR3 length equals 15 residues. Germline-derived CDR1 and CDR2 are MNHNS and SASEGT. J was trimmed by 5 bases and V by 5 bases; bases with no gene match: 9. The CDR3 loop is CASSKPRGLDQPQHF. CDR3 sequence (DNA): TGTGCCAGCAGTAAGCCGAGGGGGCTTGATCAGCCCCAGCATTTT.

The genes are TRBV5-1 and TRBJ2-7; 10 bases match TRBD1. The CDR3 is 14 amino acids. Looked up from germline, CDR1 is SGHRS and CDR2 is YFSETQ. V dropped 6 bases and J dropped 6; count of bases not matched to a gene: 9. The CDR3 DNA reads as TGCGCCAGCAACCCTGGGACAGGGGTACCCGAGCAGTACTTC. Translating it yields CASNPGTGVPEQYF. Combining the CDR3 with reference TRBV5-1 and TRBJ2-7 gives the whole variable domain KAGVTQTPRYLIKTRGQQVTLSCSPISGHRSVSWYQQTPGQGLQFLFEYFSETQRNKGNFPGRFSGRQFSNSRSEMNVSTLELGDSALYLCASNPGTGVPEQYFGPGTRLTVT.

About this clone: The same CDR3 arises from other DNA sequences in this sample as well. The V and J genes are TRBV5-1 and TRBJ2-3, with D possibly matching TRBD1 (7 bases). The germline gives CDR1 SGHRS, CDR2 YFSETQ. The CDR3 totals 16 residues. V shed 3 bases and J shed 0 bases, with 14 bases lying between them. The CDR3 loop reads CASSWTEGASTDTQYF. The CDR3 DNA reads TGCGCCAGCAGCTGGACGGAGGGGGCCAGCACAGATACGCAGTATTTT.

The rearrangement joins TRBV6-5 to TRBJ2-2; 8 nucleotides align to TRBD1. J gave up 1 base and V 1 base, and 2 bases lay outside the gene matches. Germline-derived CDR1 and CDR2 are MNHEY and SVGAGI. The CDR3 extends over 16 amino acids. Here the CDR3 reads CASSYLGTGNTGELFF. CDR3 nucleotides: TGTGCCAGCAGTTACTTGGGGACAGGGAACACCGGGGAGCTGTTTTTT.

The rearrangement uses TRBV28 and TRBJ1-3, with D tentatively TRBD1 (6 bases). From germline, CDR1 is MDHEN and CDR2 SYDVKM. CDR3 length: 15 residues. V was cut by 6 bases and J by 0 bases, with 12 bases left in between. CDR3 nucleotide sequence: TGTGCCAGCAGGGCGGGGGCCAGCTCTGGAAACACCATATATTTT. Translation: CASRAGASSGNTIYF.